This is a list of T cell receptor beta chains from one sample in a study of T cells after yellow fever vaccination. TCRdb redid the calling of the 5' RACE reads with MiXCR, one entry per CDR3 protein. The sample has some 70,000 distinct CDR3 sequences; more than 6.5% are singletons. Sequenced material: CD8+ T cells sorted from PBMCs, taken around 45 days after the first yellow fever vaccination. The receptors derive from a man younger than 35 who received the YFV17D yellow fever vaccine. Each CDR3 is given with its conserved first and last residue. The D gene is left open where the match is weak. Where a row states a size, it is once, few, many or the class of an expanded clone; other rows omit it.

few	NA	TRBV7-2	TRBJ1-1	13	TGTGCCAGCAACCGTAGGGGGAACACTGAAGCTTTCTTT	CASNRRGNTEAFF
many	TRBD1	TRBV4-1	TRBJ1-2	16	TGCGCCAGCAGCCAAGAAGGGGACAGGCCCTCCTATGGCTACACCTTC	CASSQEGDRPSYGYTF
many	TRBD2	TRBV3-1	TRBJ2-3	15	TGTGCCAGCAGCCAATTTGCGGGGGGCACAGATACGCAGTATTTT	CASSQFAGGTDTQYF
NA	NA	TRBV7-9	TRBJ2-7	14	TGTGCCAGCAGCTCCGGGACGTTTACCTACGAGCAGTACTTC	CASSSGTFTYEQYF
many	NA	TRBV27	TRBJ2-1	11	TGTGCCAGCAGTTCTGGTCACGAGCAGTTCTTC	CASSSGHEQFF
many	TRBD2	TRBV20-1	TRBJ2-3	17	TGCAGTGCTAGAGCGGGGGCTAGCGGGTCCCTCACAGATACGCAGTATTTT	CSARAGASGSLTDTQYF
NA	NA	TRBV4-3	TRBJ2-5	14	TGCGCCAGCAGCCAAGAGAGATTCCAAGAGACCCAGTACTTC	CASSQERFQETQYF
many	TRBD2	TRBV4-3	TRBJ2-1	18	TGCGCCAGCAGCCAAGACCCAGGACTAGCGGGGGGGCCGGGTGAGCAGTTCTTC	CASSQDPGLAGGPGEQFF
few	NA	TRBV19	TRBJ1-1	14	TGTGCCAGTAGTATAGGACGAGTCCACGCTGAAGCTTTCTTT	CASSIGRVHAEAFF
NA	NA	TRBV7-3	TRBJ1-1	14	TGTGCCAGCAGCTTATCCGGTCTGAACACTGAAGCTTTCTTT	CASSLSGLNTEAFF
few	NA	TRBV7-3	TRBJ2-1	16	TGTGCCAGCAGCTTCCTCCTGACAACCCAAAAGAATGAGCAGTTCTTC	CASSFLLTTQKNEQFF
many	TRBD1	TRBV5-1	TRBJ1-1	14	TGCGCCAGCAGCGCGACGACAGGGCTGGCTGAAGCTTTCTTT	CASSATTGLAEAFF
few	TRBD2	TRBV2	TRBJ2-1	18	TGTGCCAGCAGTCCCACGGGACTAGCGGGGGGGTACTACAATGAGCAGTTCTTC	CASSPTGLAGGYYNEQFF